This is a list of T cell receptor beta chains from one sample in a study of response to subunit inactivated influenza vaccine. TCRdb analysed the RT-PCR reads with MiXCR anew, one entry per CDR3 protein. The table shows hundreds of thousands of distinct CDR3 sequences, with about 15% occurring only once. The input for sequencing was PBMCs from blood, taken approximately 15 days before vaccination. Receptor source: a man over 45 who received an inactivated influenza vaccine. CDR3s include the opening cysteine and the closing phenylalanine or tryptophan. A D gene is named only where the DNA matches it firmly. Only some rows state a clone size, as once, few, many or a class for expanded clones.

D gene	CDR3 length	V gene	clone size	J gene	CDR3 DNA	CDR3 protein
NA	13	TRBV12-3/TRBV12-4	many	TRBJ1-1	TGTGCCAGCAGTTCGTCCTACCCATCTAAAGCTTTCTTT	CASSSSYPSKAFF
TRBD1	17	TRBV3-1	NA	TRBJ1-3	TGTGCCAGCAGCCTGTATTCCGGGACAGATCTTCGAAACACCATATATTTT	CASSLYSGTDLRNTIYF
TRBD2	17	TRBV19	NA	TRBJ2-1	TGTGCCAGTAGTATTTTCGGGTCCCTAGCGGGGCTATATGAGCAGTTCTTC	CASSIFGSLAGLYEQFF
TRBD2	17	TRBV7-8	few	TRBJ2-5	TGTGCCAGCAGCTTAGGTCTAGCGGGGGGATCGCGCGAGACCCAGTACTTC	CASSLGLAGGSRETQYF
NA	14	TRBV5-1	few	TRBJ2-7	TGCGCCAGCAGCTTGATTCCAGGGAGCTACGAGCAGTACTTC	CASSLIPGSYEQYF
TRBD1	13	TRBV29-1	NA	TRBJ1-3	TGCAGCGTCTCCGGGACAGGAGGAAACACCATATATTTT	CSVSGTGGNTIYF
NA	12	TRBV20-1	few	TRBJ2-1	TGCAGTGCCAGTAGGCCCGGCAATGAGCAGTTCTTC	CSASRPGNEQFF
NA	13	TRBV29-1	few	TRBJ2-2	TGCAGCGTTGAAGCTTGGGTCACCGGGGAGCTGTTTTTT	CSVEAWVTGELFF
NA	13	TRBV20-1	NA	TRBJ1-5	TGCAGTGCAGGGGAGGACCTTCGGCAGCCCCAGCATTTT	CSAGEDLRQPQHF
NA	12	TRBV10-3	many	TRBJ1-4	TGTGCCATCAGCGGAGCGAATGAAAAACTGTTTTTT	CAISGANEKLFF
NA	13	TRBV12-3/TRBV12-4	NA	TRBJ2-7	TGTGCCAGCAGTTTAGCGAACGGGGACGAGCAGTACTTC	CASSLANGDEQYF
NA	16	TRBV12-3/TRBV12-4	NA	TRBJ2-3	TGTGCCAGCAGTCCGGACATAATGGCCCCCACAGATACGCAGTATTTT	CASSPDIMAPTDTQYF
NA	14	TRBV24-1	NA	TRBJ2-7	TGTGCCACCAGTGATTCAGGCAGCTCCTACGAGCAGTACTTC	CATSDSGSSYEQYF
NA	12	TRBV6-1	few	TRBJ2-7	TGTGCCAGCAGTCAAGCGGTCTACGAGCAGTACTTC	CASSQAVYEQYF
NA	9	TRBV5-6	NA	TRBJ2-7	TGTGCCAGCAGCGTGGGACCTTACTTC	CASSVGPYF
NA	17	TRBV28	few	TRBJ2-1	TGTGCCAGCAGTTCCGTCCGGGCAGACACTTTTTTGGATGAGCAGTTCTTC	CASSSVRADTFLDEQFF
TRBD1	14	TRBV2	NA	TRBJ1-4	TGTGCCAGCAGAGACGGGACAGGGGGTGAAAAACTGTTTTTT	CASRDGTGGEKLFF
NA	13	TRBV5-1	NA	TRBJ2-5	TGCGCCAGCAGCACCCGCGCGGAAGAGACCCAGTACTTC	CASSTRAEETQYF
TRBD2	12	TRBV2	NA	TRBJ2-5	TGTGCCAGCAGGGGACTAGTGGAGACCCAGTACTTC	CASRGLVETQYF
NA	14	TRBV6-5	few	TRBJ2-7	TGTGCCAGCAGTTACTCGTCACAGGGTTACGAGCAGTACTTC	CASSYSSQGYEQYF
NA	14	TRBV12-3/TRBV12-4	few	TRBJ2-1	TGTGCCAGCAGCCCCCGGGAGTTCGGGGATGAGCAGTTCTTC	CASSPREFGDEQFF
TRBD2	14	TRBV29-1	few	TRBJ2-6	TGCAGCGTTCAAACTAGCGCCGGGGCCAACGTCCTGACTTTC	CSVQTSAGANVLTF
NA	12	TRBV11-2	NA	TRBJ2-7	TGTGCCAGCAGCTCTAACTTAAACGAGCAGTACTTC	CASSSNLNEQYF
NA	15	TRBV7-2	NA	TRBJ1-5	TGTGCCAGCAGCTTAGGTCAGGACTACAATCAGCCCCAGCATTTT	CASSLGQDYNQPQHF
NA	14	TRBV20-1	NA	TRBJ1-1	TGCAGTGCTAGGGTCATGGGAATCAACGCTGAAGCTTTCTTT	CSARVMGINAEAFF
TRBD2	16	TRBV10-3	few	TRBJ2-1	TGTGCCATCAGTCAGGAGCTAGCGGGAGCGCACAATGAGCAGTTCTTC	CAISQELAGAHNEQFF
NA	14	TRBV7-8	NA	TRBJ2-5	TGTGCCAGCAGCTTACTTTGGTCGGGTGAGACCCAGTACTTC	CASSLLWSGETQYF
NA	15	TRBV21-1	few	TRBJ2-5	TGTGCCAGCAGGGAAACTGGGGGGGGGCAAGAGACCCAGTACTTC	CASRETGGGQETQYF
NA	14	TRBV10-3	few	TRBJ2-1	TGTGCCATCAGTGAGTCGATAACCCTAGCGACGCAGTTCTTC	CAISESITLATQFF
NA	17	TRBV20-1	NA	TRBJ2-1	TGCAGTGCTGAACTCCTAAAGGGGGGGCTAAGCCACAATGAGCAGTTCTTC	CSAELLKGGLSHNEQFF
NA	15	TRBV6-1	NA	TRBJ1-3	TGTGCCAGCAGTCGCCGGACCGAGTCTGGAAACACCATATATTTT	CASSRRTESGNTIYF